This TCR beta chain was sequenced in a study of Ad26.COV2.S vaccination and SARS-CoV-2 variants. Profiled with immunoSEQ multiplex PCR; TCRdb holds only in-frame clones, not every one. The sample has roughly 500,000 clones, 87% seen once. The germline V gene has CDR1 MGHDK and CDR2 SYGVNS. The CDR3 contains 14 residues. Trimming cost V 4 bases and J 8 bases, with 15 bases left between them. Treatment in this sample: 15 to 20 received Ad26.COV2.S at low or high dose, single or two shots; about 5 received placebo; per-sample allocation not given. Specimen acquisition occurred on day 63 following the initial vaccine or placebo injection. This clone has just one count.

The TCR was taken from a person aged 18 to 59 who received the Ad26.COV2.S COVID-19 vaccine or a placebo. The sample consisted of peripheral blood, taken in a trial of Ad26.COV2.S vaccine versus placebo. The V call is TRBV25-1, the J call TRBJ2-1; TRBD1 might be the D (6 bases). Written as DNA, the CDR3 is TGTGCCAGCAGTGGCTTACAGGGTGGGCATGAGCAGTTCTTC. This encodes CASSGLQGGHEQFF.